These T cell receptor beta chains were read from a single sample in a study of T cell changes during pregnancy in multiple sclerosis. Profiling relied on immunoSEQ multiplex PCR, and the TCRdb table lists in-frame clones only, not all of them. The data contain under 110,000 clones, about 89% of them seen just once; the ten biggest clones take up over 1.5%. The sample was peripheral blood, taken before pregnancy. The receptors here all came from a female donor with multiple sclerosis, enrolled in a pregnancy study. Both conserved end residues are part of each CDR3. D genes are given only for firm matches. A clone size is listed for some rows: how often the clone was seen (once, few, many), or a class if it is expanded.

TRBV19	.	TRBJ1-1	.	CASSGGRRQAFF	TGTGCCAGTAGTGGTGGGAGACGGCAAGCTTTCTTT
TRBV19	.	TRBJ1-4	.	CASSPSTRQFFNEKLFF	TGTGCCAGTAGTCCTTCCACTCGACAGTTCTTTAATGAAAAACTGTTTTTT
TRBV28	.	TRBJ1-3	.	CASSFRGNTIYF	TGTGCCAGCAGTTTTCGAGGGAACACCATATATTTT
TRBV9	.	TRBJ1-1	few	CASSVDSSGLTEAFF	TGTGCCAGCAGCGTGGACAGTTCTGGACTCACTGAAGCTTTCTTT
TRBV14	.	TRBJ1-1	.	CASSQLRGTEAFF	TGTGCCAGCAGCCAATTAAGAGGCACTGAAGCTTTCTTT
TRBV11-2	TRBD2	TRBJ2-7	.	CASSLVGLGAGNEQYF	TGTGCCAGCAGCTTAGTTGGACTAGGGGCCGGGAACGAGCAGTACTTC
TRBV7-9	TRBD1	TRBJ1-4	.	CASSPRDREDEKLFF	TGTGCCAGCAGCCCGAGGGACAGGGAAGATGAAAAACTGTTTTTT
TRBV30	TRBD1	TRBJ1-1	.	CAWGGTGGTEAFF	TGTGCCTGGGGAGGGACAGGGGGAACTGAAGCTTTCTTT
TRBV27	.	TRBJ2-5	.	CASTLTWAAGARETQYF	TGTGCCAGCACCCTCACATGGGCGGCGGGGGCAAGAGAGACCCAGTACTTC
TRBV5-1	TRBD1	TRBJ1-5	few	CASTKGQGAVQPQHF	TGCGCCAGCACAAAGGGACAGGGGGCCGTTCAGCCCCAGCATTTT
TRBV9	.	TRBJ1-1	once	CASSVDNGRNTEAFF	TGTGCCAGCAGCGTAGACAACGGGAGGAACACTGAAGCTTTCTTT
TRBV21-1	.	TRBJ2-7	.	CASSLPGLAGIYHEQYF	TGTGCCAGCAGCCTCCCGGGACTAGCGGGTATCTACCACGAGCAGTACTTC
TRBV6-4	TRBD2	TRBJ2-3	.	CASSASGGADTQYF	TGTGCCAGCAGTGCTAGCGGGGGGGCAGATACGCAGTATTTT
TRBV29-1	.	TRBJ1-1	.	CSVEPQDNTEAFF	TGCAGCGTTGAACCCCAGGATAACACTGAAGCTTTCTTT
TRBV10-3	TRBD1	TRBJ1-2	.	CATQGAVYGYTF	TGTGCCACACAGGGGGCGGTTTATGGCTACACCTTC
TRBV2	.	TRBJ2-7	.	CASMAEYEQYF	TGTGCCAGCATGGCGGAATACGAGCAGTACTTC
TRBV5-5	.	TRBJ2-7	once	CASSPSSYEQYF	TGTGCCAGCAGCCCCAGCTCCTACGAGCAGTACTTC
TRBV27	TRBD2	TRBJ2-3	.	CASSAGLAGADTQYF	TGTGCCAGCAGTGCGGGACTAGCGGGAGCGGATACGCAGTATTTT
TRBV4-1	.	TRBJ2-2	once	CASSQEGGGSGELFF	TGCGCCAGCAGCCAAGAGGGGGGGGGCTCCGGGGAGCTGTTTTTT
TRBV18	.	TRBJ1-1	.	CASSPGGPDTEAFF	TGTGCCAGCTCACCAGGAGGGCCAGACACTGAAGCTTTCTTT
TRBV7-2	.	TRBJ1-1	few	CASSNNRVTEAFF	TGTGCCAGCAGCAACAACAGGGTGACTGAAGCTTTCTTT
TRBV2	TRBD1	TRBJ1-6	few	CASSGSTGGNSPLHF	TGTGCCAGCAGTGGATCAACAGGGGGTAATTCACCCCTCCACTTT
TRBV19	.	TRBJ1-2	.	CASSLKRMDRAPNGYTF	TGTGCCAGTAGTCTAAAACGGATGGACAGAGCCCCTAATGGCTACACCTTC
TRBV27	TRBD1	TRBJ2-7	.	CASRRDRVGYEQYF	TGTGCCAGCAGACGGGACAGGGTTGGCTACGAGCAGTACTTC
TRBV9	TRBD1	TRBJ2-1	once	CASSHSRQGGQVNEQFF	TGTGCCAGCAGCCACTCACGACAGGGGGGACAGGTAAATGAGCAGTTCTTC
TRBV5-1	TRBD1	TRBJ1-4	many	CASSWEQGAEDEKLFF	TGCGCCAGCAGCTGGGAACAGGGGGCGGAGGATGAAAAACTGTTTTTT
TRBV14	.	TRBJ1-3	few	CASSPFGYTIYF	TGTGCCAGCAGCCCCTTCGGGTACACCATATATTTT
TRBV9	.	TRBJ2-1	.	CASSISDEQFF	TGTGCCAGCAGCATTTCGGATGAGCAGTTCTTC
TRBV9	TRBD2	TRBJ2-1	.	CASSAELAIPYNEQFF	TGTGCCAGCAGCGCCGAACTAGCGATACCCTACAATGAGCAGTTCTTC
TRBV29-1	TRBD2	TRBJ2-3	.	CSVVAGGRADTQYF	TGCAGCGTAGTAGCGGGAGGGCGGGCAGATACGCAGTATTTT
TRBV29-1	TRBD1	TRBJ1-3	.	CSVKTGTGSGNTIYF	TGCAGCGTCAAAACCGGGACAGGCTCTGGAAACACCATATATTTT
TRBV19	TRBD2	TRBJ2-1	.	CASRSTSAPSYNEQFF	TGTGCCAGTAGATCGACTAGCGCGCCCTCCTACAATGAGCAGTTCTTC
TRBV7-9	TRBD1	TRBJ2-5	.	CASSSIRTGLETQYF	TGTGCCAGCAGTTCGATCCGGACAGGGTTAGAGACCCAGTACTTC
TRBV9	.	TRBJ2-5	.	CASSVASLGSETQYF	TGTGCCAGCAGCGTAGCGTCACTAGGGTCAGAGACCCAGTACTTC
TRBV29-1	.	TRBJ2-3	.	CSVEDRFVGVTDTQYF	TGCAGCGTTGAAGATCGGTTCGTGGGCGTCACAGATACGCAGTATTTT
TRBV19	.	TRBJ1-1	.	CASSIRGTEAFF	TGTGCCAGTAGTATAAGGGGCACTGAAGCTTTCTTT
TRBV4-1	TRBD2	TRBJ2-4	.	CASSQGRSSGRRKNIQYF	TGCGCCAGCAGCCAAGGCCGATCTAGCGGGAGACGGAAAAACATTCAGTACTTC
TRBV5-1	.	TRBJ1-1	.	CASSLGGMNTEAFF	TGCGCCAGCAGCTTGGGGGGCATGAACACTGAAGCTTTCTTT